The following is a T cell receptor (beta chain) sequence with its context. The data were produced by immunoSEQ multiplex PCR, yet TCRdb's version contains in-frame clones alone and is incomplete. The sample has approximately 140,000 clones, around 90% seen once. The sample comes from a study of T cell responses to AZD1222 COVID-19 vaccine. The CDR3 has 14 residues. The V gene's germline CDR1 is MNHNY and CDR2 SVGAGI (reference sequence). With V trimmed by 6 bases and J by 5 bases, 7 bases remained unmatched. The receptor was derived from an adult who received the AZD1222 COVID-19 vaccine. Sequences were derived from peripheral blood, sampled 28 days after the second AZD1222 dose. The chain employs TRBV6-6 and TRBJ1-2; TRBD1 aligns across 9 bases. The CDR3 here is CASSKGQGKYGYTF. The CDR3 DNA follows: TGTGCCAGCAGCAAGGGACAGGGAAAGTATGGCTACACCTTC.